The clone carrying this T cell receptor (beta chain) appeared a few times. The germline V and J ends were trimmed by 0 bases and 5 bases, with 18 bases remaining between them. Germline values: CDR1 SGHRS, CDR2 YFSETQ. The CDR3 has 16 residues. Clones were sequenced by immunoSEQ multiplex PCR, and TCRdb holds only the in-frame ones, with some missing. This table holds 150,000 to 200,000 clones, roughly 87% found once. The data were obtained in a study of blood T cell repertoires in COVID-19. On the study more broadly: Nucleic acid was either cDNA or gDNA, and it came from T cells, B-cell-depleted T cells, or PBMCs.

The chain uses TRBV5-1 and TRBJ2-7; D uncertain. The sequenced material came from peripheral blood. The receptor comes from a man in his 60s with active or convalescent COVID-19. CDR3 sequence reads: CASSLGVNGQVNEQYF. CDR3 DNA sequence: TGCGCCAGCAGCTTGGGGGTAAATGGGCAGGTAAACGAGCAGTACTTC.